These 2 T cell receptor beta chains share one sample of origin, sequenced in a study of blood T cell repertoires in COVID-19. Assay used: immunoSEQ multiplex PCR; TCRdb lists only in-frame clones, some missing. This sample has under 75,000 clones; more than 80% occur once, and the top ten carry 2%. The sequencing sample was made of peripheral blood. These receptors originate from a man between 25 and 39 years old with acute or convalescent COVID-19.

The chain links TRBV11-2 to TRBJ2-7; D might be TRBD2 (6 bases). The CDR3 loop spans 13 amino acids. The germline V gene encodes CDR1 SGHAT and CDR2 FQNNGV. Trimming shortened V by 6 bases and J by 5 bases, and 14 bases separated the two germline ends. The CDR3 loop reads CASRRTNQDEQYF. In nucleotides, the CDR3 is TGTGCCAGCAGACGGACTAACCAGGACGAGCAGTACTTC.

This chain uses TRBV21-1 with TRBJ2-2; TRBD2 reflects the table's D call only, with no check against the DNA. TRBV21-1 is deemed a pseudogene. The CDR3 contains 18 residues. DNA for the CDR3: TGTGCCAGCAGCCTATGGACTAGCGGGAGACGTGTCGCCGGGGAGCTGTTTTTT. It translates to CASSLWTSGRRVAGELFF.